One T cell receptor (beta chain) is described in this entry. Its antigen is not identified. PCR used 60 Vbeta primers and 13 Jbeta primers. Clones were sequenced by immunoSEQ multiplex PCR, and TCRdb holds only the in-frame ones, with some missing. The sample records around 71,000 clones, around 58% being singletons. This CDR3 has 14 amino acids. Trimming left V 2 bases short and J 4 bases short, with 11 bases between. Germline V lookup: CDR1 SGHRS, CDR2 YFSETQ. This specimen comes from a study of cytomegalovirus exposure and HLA in healthy donors. Study-level points and caveats: A later analysis found TCR association rates differed by HLA locus, highest for DRB1 and lowest for HLA-C. The authors listed around 150 TCR beta chains as cytomegalovirus-associated. Later analysis demonstrated an association between a missense DCLRE1C variant and TCR beta V- and J-gene trimming. An apparent linkage of common viral pathogens to several of the most significant clusters emerged in a later analysis.

The clonotype comes from a young man in good health and CMV-seropositive. Sequencing was done on a sample of PBMCs. The chain carries TRBV5-1 and TRBJ2-3; D might be TRBD1 (6 bases). The CDR3 is CASSLRTASDTQYF. Here the CDR3 DNA reads TGCGCCAGCAGCTTACGGACAGCTTCAGATACGCAGTATTTT.